These 10 T cell receptor beta chains came from one sample sequenced in a study of human T cells and chemical hapten exposure. Time point defined: patch test 2, 6 weeks after DPC sensitization. Treatment defined: therapeutic diphenylcyclopropenone sensitization with weekly scalp DPC. TCRdb re-derived calls from the RACE reads in MiXCR, one entry per CDR3 protein. Among some 350,000 distinct CDR3 sequences listed, just under 6.5% were seen once. The sample consisted of whole blood, taken in connection with sensitization to the hapten diphenylcyclopropenone (DPC). These receptors came from a woman under 30 with alopecia areata. Some clones in this sample may be carry-over from other donors' samples.

The chain links TRBV6-5 to TRBJ1-1; TRBD1 matches at 8 bases. Trimming cost V 6 bases and J 1 base; bases outside gene matches: 13. Germline assignment: CDR1 MNHEY and CDR2 SVGAGI. The CDR3 has 17 residues. The CDR3 DNA sequence: TGTGCCAGCAGAGACTCCGACAATCAGGGGGCGAACACTGAAGCTTTCTTT. Translated: CASRDSDNQGANTEAFF.

Ten or more counts support this clonotype. The rearrangement joins TRBV4-3 to TRBJ1-2, with a possible D match to TRBD1 (5 bases). The ends were cut back, 1 base at V and 9 bases at J, with 21 bases in the middle. The length of the CDR3 is 16 residues. Germline values: CDR1 LGHNA, CDR2 YSLEER. The chain's CDR3 is CASSQARTRQGQSYTF. CDR3 bases: TGCGCCAGCAGCCAAGCCCGGACGAGGCAGGGCCAGAGCTACACCTTC.

This clonotype was observed many times. The chain couples TRBV29-1 to TRBJ2-7, with 7 positions matching TRBD1. Germline-derived CDR1 and CDR2 are SQVTM and ANQGSEA. V was pared by 4 bases and J by 2 bases, with 8 bases of the junction left unmatched. The CDR3 has 14 amino acids. CDR3 amino acids: CSVVRDRNTYEQYF. The CDR3 bases are TGCAGCGTTGTACGGGACAGAAATACCTACGAGCAGTACTTC.

V is TRBV24-1 and J is TRBJ2-2, with 9 bases fitting TRBD1. Germline loops: CDR1 KGHDR, CDR2 SFDVKD. V shed 3 bases, J shed 5 bases, and the junction held 3 bases outside the gene matches. This CDR3 spans 15 amino acids. The chain's CDR3 is CATSDAGQGTGELFF. CDR3 sequence (DNA): TGTGCCACCAGTGATGCCGGACAGGGGACCGGGGAGCTGTTTTTT.

In this sample, this clonotype turned up a few times. The chain is built from TRBV20-1 and TRBJ1-1; D is ambiguous. Germline V gene lookup returns CDR1 DFQATT and CDR2 SNEGSKA (reference sequence). Trimming cost V 7 bases and J 10 bases, with 19 bases left between them. This CDR3 is 12 amino acids long. The CDR3 coding sequence is TGCAGTGTCCAGGAAGGGCAGGCGGGAGCTTTCTTT. Translated: CSVQEGQAGAFF.

This clonotype was seen ten or more times. Since a much larger clone is just one base distant, this may be a read error. The rearrangement joins TRBV6-1 to TRBJ2-3; D call uncertain. V lost 7 bases and J lost 2, with 4 bases in between. The germline V gene encodes CDR1 MNHNS and CDR2 SASEGT. This CDR3 region has 11 residues. CDR3 loop: CASTNTDTQYF. CDR3 nucleotides: TGTGCCAGCACCAACACAGATACGCAGTATTTT.

This clonotype has ten or more counts. The chain carries TRBV11-1 and TRBJ2-5; D possibly corresponds to TRBD1 (6 bases). The CDR3 covers 15 residues. From germline, CDR1 is SGHAT and CDR2 FQDESV (reference sequence). V lost 2 bases to trimming and J lost 1 base, with 11 bases between them. The CDR3 loop reads CASSLRVQGQETQYF. In DNA, the CDR3 is TGTGCCAGCAGCTTACGCGTACAGGGCCAAGAGACCCAGTACTTC.

This clonotype was observed a handful of times. The rearrangement joins TRBV6-2 or TRBV6-3 to TRBJ1-5; TRBD1 is a possible D gene (6 bases). Germline CDR1 MNHEY, CDR2 SVGEGT. Trimming took off 2 bases at V and 4 bases at J, with 9 bases between the two ends. The CDR3 contains 14 residues. The CDR3 sequence is CASSYRGRNQPQHF. Written as DNA, the CDR3 is TGTGCCAGCAGTTACAGGGGGAGAAATCAGCCCCAGCATTTT.

The chain has TRBV12-3 or TRBV12-4 and TRBJ1-2; 7 nucleotides agree with TRBD1. There are 15 residues in the CDR3. The J segment lost 6 bases and the V segment lost 1 base, leaving 8 bases of the junction unmatched. The CDR3 bases are TGTGCCAGCAGTTTAGAGGACAGGAAAGGGAATGGCTACACCTTC. Translating gives CASSLEDRKGNGYTF.

The chain uses TRBV18 and TRBJ2-6; a weak D match, TRBD2 (6 bases). Deletions cut 2 bases from V and 0 bases from J, with 11 bases between. The length of the CDR3 is 17 residues. Germline V gene lookup returns CDR1 KGHSH and CDR2 LQKENI. The chain's CDR3 is CASSPFGGSSGANVLTF. The CDR3 nucleotides are TGTGCCAGCTCACCATTTGGGGGGTCCTCTGGGGCCAACGTCCTGACTTTC. The full variable domain, completed using reference TRBV18 and TRBJ2-6, is NAGVMQNPRHLVRRRGQEARLRCSPMKGHSHVYWYRQLPEEGLKFMVYLQKENIIDESGMPKERFSAEFPKEGPSILRIQQVVRGDSAAYFCASSPFGGSSGANVLTFGAGSRLTVL.